Listed here are 2 T cell receptor beta chains from one sample, sequenced in a study of T cell changes during pregnancy in multiple sclerosis. Produced via immunoSEQ multiplex PCR; TCRdb's table is partial and in-frame only. The profile shows 45,000 to 60,000 clones, roughly nine tenths of them singletons. The specimen was CD8+ T cells from peripheral blood mononuclear cells, collected before pregnancy. The receptors were sampled from a female donor with multiple sclerosis, enrolled in a pregnancy study.

V usage is TRBV6-1 and J usage is TRBJ2-5, with 7 bases aligning to TRBD2. Losses at the gene ends were 4 bases for V and 2 bases for J; bases not matched to a gene: 4. CDR3 length equals 14 residues. CDR1 is MNHNS, CDR2 SASEGT, per germline. The CDR3 is CASSGSSGQETQYF. CDR3 DNA sequence: TGTGCCAGCAGTGGGAGTAGCGGGCAAGAGACCCAGTACTTC.

The chain uses TRBV5-6 and TRBJ1-2; possible D gene TRBD1, 5 bases. There are 14 residues in the CDR3. V lost 4 bases and J lost 4, with 14 bases in between. In germline, CDR1 is SGHDT, CDR2 YYEEEE. For the CDR3, the DNA is TGTGCCAGCAGCCCAGGGTCGCCTTCCTATGGCTACACCTTC. Translation: CASSPGSPSYGYTF.